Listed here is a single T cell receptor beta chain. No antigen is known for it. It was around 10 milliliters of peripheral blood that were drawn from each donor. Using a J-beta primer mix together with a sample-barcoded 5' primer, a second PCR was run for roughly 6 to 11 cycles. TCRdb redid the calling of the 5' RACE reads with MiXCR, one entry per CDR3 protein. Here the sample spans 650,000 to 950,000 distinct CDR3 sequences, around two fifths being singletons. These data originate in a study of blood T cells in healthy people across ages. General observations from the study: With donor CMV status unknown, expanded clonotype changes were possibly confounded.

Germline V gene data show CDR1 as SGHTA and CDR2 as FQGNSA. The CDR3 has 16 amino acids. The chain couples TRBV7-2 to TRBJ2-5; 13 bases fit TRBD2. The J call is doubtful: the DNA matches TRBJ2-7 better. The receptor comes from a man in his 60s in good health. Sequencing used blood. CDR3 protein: CASSSTWTSGGSEQYF. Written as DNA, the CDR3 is TGTGCCAGCAGCTCGACCTGGACTAGCGGGGGAAGCGAGCAGTACTTC.